This TCR beta chain was retrieved from a study of beta chain features in type 1 diabetes. Study findings and constraints: The naive, central memory and Treg TCRB repertoires of patients appeared to be more similar to one another than those of healthy donors. Whatever favoring of shorter templates PCR might show would apply equally to patients and controls. For Type 1 diabetes patients, all four CD4+ subsets carried TCRB CDR3s that were moderately but significantly shorter.

Sorting produced populations that all topped 95% purity. This clone was recorded a few times. The antigen is undetermined. This same CDR3 is encoded by further DNA sequences in the sample. The CDR3 runs 14 residues. Germline loops: CDR1 SGHRS, CDR2 YFSETQ. Trimming stripped 0 bases from V and 7 bases from J, with 11 bases between. The investigators reverse transcribed all of the isolated RNA, so they sequenced expressed TCRB transcripts. The table came from immunoSEQ multiplex PCR; TCRdb's copy has only in-frame clones and leaves some out. The repertoire consists of 680,000 or so clones, with 13% occurring once and the leading ten covering approximately 0.022%.

This chain joins TRBV5-1 and TRBJ1-5, with unresolved D. The origin of this receptor is a man aged 18-30 years with type 1 diabetes. The sequenced sample consisted of naive CD4+ T cells from blood. Here the CDR3 reads CASSLVAGNQPQHF. For the CDR3, the DNA is TGCGCCAGCAGCTTGGTGGCAGGAAACCAGCCCCAGCATTTT.